This T cell receptor (beta chain) was observed in a study of CD8 T cells in ankylosing spondylitis (dated by TCRdb to the late 2010s). In terms of the full investigation: T cell receptor beta repertoires were profiled in healthy donors and ankylosing spondylitis patients so that disease-linked TCR variants could be found. The full study cohort comprised around 23 ankylosing spondylitis patients and 85 to 120 healthy donors. Samples of peripheral blood were taken, and for ankylosing spondylitis patients, synovial fluid was collected as well. Overall results and qualifications from the work: Some motif variants were previously reported in synovial fluid and blood of reactive arthritis patients, suggesting common disease-initiation mechanisms. According to the report, matched synovial fluid samples from ankylosing spondylitis patients were significantly enriched for the disease-linked clones. The disease-linked clones showed a CD8+ phenotype and occurred at relatively low frequencies in peripheral blood. Blood from ankylosing spondylitis patients appeared to be characterized by a TCR beta motif composed of under ten highly homologous amino acid variants.

This clonotype showed up just a few times. This clone's antigen is unknown. No base-level quality is on record; no much larger clone is a single base apart. Sequenced on an Illumina HiSeq 2500. Quantitative 5'-RACE with molecular barcodes was the method used to prepare the TCR beta libraries. The study's own analysis went as follows. Disease-linked TCR variants were identified with a new computational method built on a probabilistic model of VDJ rearrangement. TCRdb took the public reads, trimmed them with fastp at Q25, ran MiXCR for clone calling and kept in-frame beta chains. Each CDR3 protein appears once, grouped with its most common genes and DNA. It is TCRdb's table, rather than the study itself, that gives the V and J calls and clone size. The sample has about 330,000 distinct CDR3 sequences on record, roughly 8% of them singletons. The ten largest clones capture more than 14% of the sample.

The sequencing input was blood, either unsorted or a sorted T cell fraction (not recorded which). The source is a male donor with ankylosing spondylitis.

The DNA sequence is TGTGCCAGCAGCCCCCCGGGGGGGGTCGGACTGACGGATACGCAGTATTTT. Its protein reads: CASSPPGGVGLTDTQYF. Recombination joined TRBV9 with TRBJ2-3; TRBD2 fits 8 bases in the junction. Unmatched junction bases come to 16, with V trimmed by 4 bases and J by 6 bases. CDR1 and CDR2 are read off the germline V gene as SGDLS and YYNGEE. From the cysteine up to the phenylalanine, the CDR3 has a length of 17 residues. Of the read, only the CDR3 DNA is kept; its 51 bases are in frame from base 1.